Listed below are T cell receptor beta chains from one sample, sequenced in a study of T-cell memory formation after mild COVID-19. A single record per CDR3 protein comes from TCRdb applying MiXCR to the 5' RACE reads. The sample records 140,000 or so distinct CDR3 sequences, about 5.7% being singletons. The sample taken for sequencing was PBMCs or a T cell subset sorted from them (not recorded which). The origin of the receptors is an adult woman who had mild COVID-19 (a few samples of this study predate the infection). Cell type and time point are not known. Both conserved end residues are part of each CDR3. Each record gives: clone size, J gene, D gene, V gene, CDR3 DNA, CDR3 protein. D genes are given only for firm matches. Where a row states a size, it is once, few, many or the class of an expanded clone; other rows omit it.

>NA|TRBJ2-2|TRBD1|TRBV5-1
TGCGCCAGCAGCTTTGACAGGGTCGGCGGGGAGCTGTTTTTT
CASSFDRVGGELFF
>many|TRBJ2-4|TRBD2|TRBV7-2
TGTGCCAGCAGCTCCAAGCGGGGGGGCCAAAACATTCAGTACTTC
CASSSKRGGQNIQYF
>many|TRBJ2-7|TRBD2|TRBV19
TGTGCCAGGGCGGGGGGCCCCTCCTACGAGCAGTACTTC
CARAGGPSYEQYF
>many|TRBJ1-5|TRBD1|TRBV3-1
TGTGCCAGCAGCTCCACAGGGGGCGGCCAGCCCCAGCATTTT
CASSSTGGGQPQHF
>many|TRBJ2-3|TRBD2|TRBV5-1
TGCGCCAGCAGCAGCTACCTAGCGGGGGATACGCAGTATTTT
CASSSYLAGDTQYF
>NA|TRBJ2-7|NA|TRBV29-1
TGCAGCGTTAAGACAGGAGGTGGGGCCGAGCAGTACTTC
CSVKTGGGAEQYF
>many|TRBJ1-3|TRBD1|TRBV9
TGTGCCAGCAGCCAGGGACAGGGTCGCTCTGGAAACACCATATATTTT
CASSQGQGRSGNTIYF
>NA|TRBJ1-5|NA|TRBV12-3/TRBV12-4
TGTGCCAGCAGCGGACAGACTAATCAGCCCCAGCATTTT
CASSGQTNQPQHF
>many|TRBJ2-3|NA|TRBV5-1
TGCGCCAGCAGCGGGCACCTGCAACGGAGAGATACGCAGTATTTT
CASSGHLQRRDTQYF
>many|TRBJ1-2|NA|TRBV5-1
TGCGCCAGCAGTTTCCTAGGGGGTAACTATGGCTACACCTTC
CASSFLGGNYGYTF
>few|TRBJ2-1|NA|TRBV6-6
TGTGCCAGCAGTTACGGGACGGCTGAGCAGTTCTTC
CASSYGTAEQFF
>few|TRBJ2-1|TRBD1|TRBV9
TGTGCCAGCAGCGTCGGACAGGGTAACTACAATGAGCAGTTCTTC
CASSVGQGNYNEQFF
>many|TRBJ2-7|NA|TRBV5-1
TGCGCCAGCAGCTTTTCACACGGGCCTGGCGGAGAGCAGTACTTC
CASSFSHGPGGEQYF
>many|TRBJ1-2|TRBD1|TRBV5-5
TGTGCCAGCAGCTTGGGACAGGGAACTAACTATGGCTACACCTTC
CASSLGQGTNYGYTF
>NA|TRBJ1-2|NA|TRBV29-1
TGCAGCGTTCTATCAGGGATAAATGGCTACACCTTC
CSVLSGINGYTF